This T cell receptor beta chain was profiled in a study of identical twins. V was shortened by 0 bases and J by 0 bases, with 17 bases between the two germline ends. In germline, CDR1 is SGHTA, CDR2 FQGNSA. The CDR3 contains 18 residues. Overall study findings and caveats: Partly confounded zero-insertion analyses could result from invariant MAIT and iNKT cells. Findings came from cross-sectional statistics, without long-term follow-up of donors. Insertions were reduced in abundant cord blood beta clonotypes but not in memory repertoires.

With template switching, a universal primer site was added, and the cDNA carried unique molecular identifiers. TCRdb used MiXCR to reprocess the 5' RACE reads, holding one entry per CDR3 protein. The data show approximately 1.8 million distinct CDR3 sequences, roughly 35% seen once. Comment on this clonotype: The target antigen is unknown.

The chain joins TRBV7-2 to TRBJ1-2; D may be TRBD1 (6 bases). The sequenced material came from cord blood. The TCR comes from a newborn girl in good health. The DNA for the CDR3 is TGTGCCAGCAGCTTAGCGACAGGCCTCGAGTTAGCTAACTATGGCTACACCTTC. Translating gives CASSLATGLELANYGYTF.